Listed here are 8 T cell receptor beta chains from one sample, sequenced in a study of T-cell memory formation after mild COVID-19. MiXCR was run by TCRdb on the 5' RACE reads, yielding one entry per CDR3 protein. The sample includes 300,000 to 350,000 distinct CDR3 sequences, 13% of them seen just once. The sequenced material came from PBMCs or a T cell subset sorted from them (not recorded which). The origin of the receptors is a man between 18 and 29 years old who had mild COVID-19 (a few samples of this study predate the infection). Cell type and time point are not known.

The J gene is TRBJ2-3, the V gene TRBV11-2; a possible D gene is TRBD2 (6 bases). Per germline, CDR1 SGHAT and CDR2 FQNNGV. The CDR3 loop spans 17 amino acids. Trimming took 1 base from V and 3 from J, leaving 17 bases between them. The CDR3 here is CASSLVGGSLTTDTQYF. The CDR3, as DNA: TGTGCCAGCAGCTTAGTGGGGGGTAGCTTGACGACAGATACGCAGTATTTT.

This chain joins TRBV14 and TRBJ2-3, with a tentative D call TRBD2 (5 bases). CDR1 and CDR2 from the germline V gene are SGHDN and FVKESK. The length of the CDR3 is 19 residues. Trimming left V 6 bases short and J 0 bases short, with 25 bases between. CDR3 amino acids: CASRVWRVEQQPSTDTQYF. The DNA for the CDR3 is TGTGCCAGCAGAGTGTGGCGGGTCGAACAGCAACCTAGCACAGATACGCAGTATTTT.

This clonotype has a handful of counts. The V call is TRBV4-3, the J call TRBJ2-2; no clear D gene. The germline V gene has CDR1 LGHNA and CDR2 YSLEER. The CDR3 spans 17 residues. Trimming stripped 2 bases from V and 6 bases from J, with 19 bases between. DNA for the CDR3: TGCGCCAGCAGCCAACCGCGCGCTAGGTCCGCAGCCGGGGAGCTGTTTTTT. Amino acids: CASSQPRARSAAGELFF.

The chain employs TRBV5-1 and TRBJ1-2; TRBD1 might be the D (5 bases). Trimming took 4 bases from V and 8 from J, leaving 12 bases between them. Per the germline V gene, CDR1 is SGHRS and CDR2 is YFSETQ. This CDR3 has 12 amino acids. CDR3 DNA: TGCGCCAGCAGCGTAGGACACTGGGGCTACACCTTC. It is translated as CASSVGHWGYTF.

This clonotype has only a few counts. The gene calls are TRBV4-3 and TRBJ1-6, with 8 bases lining up with TRBD1. The J segment lost 7 bases and the V segment lost 3 bases, leaving 5 bases of the junction unmatched. Germline CDR1 and CDR2: LGHNA and YSLEER. The CDR3 sequence is 15 residues long. CDR3 coding DNA: TGCGCCAGCAGCCAGAACAGGGGGGACAATTCACCCCTCCACTTT. Protein sequence: CASSQNRGDNSPLHF.

This clonotype appeared a few times. The chain recombines TRBV5-1 with TRBJ2-1, with 14 bases matching TRBD2. V gave up 0 bases and J gave up 7 bases; unmatched junction bases: 9. The CDR3 loop spans 18 amino acids. Looked up from germline, CDR1 is SGHRS and CDR2 is YFSETQ. CDR3 loop: CASSLAPTSGGAGNEQFF. The CDR3 DNA sequence: TGCGCCAGCAGCTTGGCACCGACTAGCGGGGGGGCTGGGAATGAGCAGTTCTTC.

This clonotype was found a few times. V is TRBV19 and J is TRBJ1-2; D is unresolved. This CDR3 comprises 13 residues. V dropped 3 bases and J dropped 6 bases, with 11 bases sitting between them. Looked up from germline, CDR1 is LNHDA and CDR2 is SQIVND (reference sequence). The CDR3 loop reads CASSIFGDDGYTF. Written as DNA, the CDR3 is TGTGCCAGTAGTATCTTCGGGGATGATGGCTACACCTTC.

This chain links TRBV5-6 with TRBJ1-1; D call uncertain. The CDR3 extends over 18 amino acids. Per germline, CDR1 SGHDT and CDR2 YYEEEE. V was trimmed by 0 bases and J by 3 bases, leaving 21 bases between them. CDR3 in DNA: TGTGCCAGCAGCTTGGCCGTTTACCCAGGCAGAAAGGACACTGAAGCTTTCTTT. This gives the protein CASSLAVYPGRKDTEAFF.